This TCR beta chain was obtained from a study of CD8+ T cells in alopecia areata. About the study: Tofacitinib exposure lasted 6 to 18 months, followed by 6 months off drug. Study-wide findings and caveats: An increase in clonality over normal scalp was evident in lesional scalp, especially alopecia totalis/universalis.

Trimming removed 0 bases from V and 0 bases from J, with 12 bases in between. The CDR3 is 16 residues long. A note on this clone: Its antigen is currently unknown.

In alopecia areata patients, both lesional scalp punch biopsies and peripheral blood were collected. Extraction of RNA preceded its reverse transcription into cDNA, which served as the sequencing template. Libraries were prepared by immunoSEQ multiplex PCR; TCRdb keeps only in-frame clonotypes and omits some of them. The table includes 150,000 or so clones, about nine tenths detected once. This clonotype was sampled from a human donor with alopecia areata. V is TRBV23-1 and J is TRBJ2-7; a weak D match, TRBD1 (5 bases). TRBV23-1 is treated as an ORF (open reading frame) with a function not yet certain. The input for sequencing was CD8+ T cells sorted from blood, taken at week 0. The chain's CDR3 is CASSQSHRSSSYEQYF. In nucleotides, the CDR3 is TGCGCCAGCAGTCAATCTCACAGGTCGAGCTCCTACGAGCAGTACTTC.